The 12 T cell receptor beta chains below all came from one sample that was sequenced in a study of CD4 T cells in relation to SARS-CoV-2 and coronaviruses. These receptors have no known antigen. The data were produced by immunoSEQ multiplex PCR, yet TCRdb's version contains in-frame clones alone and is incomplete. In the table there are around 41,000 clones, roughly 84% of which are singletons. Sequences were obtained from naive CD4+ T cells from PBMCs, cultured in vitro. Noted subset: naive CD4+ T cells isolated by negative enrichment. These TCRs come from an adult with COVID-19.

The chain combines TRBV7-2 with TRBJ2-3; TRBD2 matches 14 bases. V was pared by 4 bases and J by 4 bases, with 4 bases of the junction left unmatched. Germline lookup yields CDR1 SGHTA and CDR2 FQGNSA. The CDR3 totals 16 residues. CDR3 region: CASSSGLAGESDTQYF. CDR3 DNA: TGTGCCAGCAGCTCGGGACTAGCGGGAGAGTCAGATACGCAGTATTTT.

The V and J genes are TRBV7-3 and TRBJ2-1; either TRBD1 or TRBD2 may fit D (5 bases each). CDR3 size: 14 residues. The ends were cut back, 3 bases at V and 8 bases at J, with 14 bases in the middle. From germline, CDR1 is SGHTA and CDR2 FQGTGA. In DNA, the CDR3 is TGTGCCAGCAGCTTCGTTGGGGGTAGGGATGAGCAGTTCTTC. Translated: CASSFVGGRDEQFF.

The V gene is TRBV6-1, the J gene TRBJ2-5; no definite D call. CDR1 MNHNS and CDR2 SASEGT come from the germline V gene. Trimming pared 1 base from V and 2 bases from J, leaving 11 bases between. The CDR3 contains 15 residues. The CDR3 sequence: CASSEVADQQETQYF. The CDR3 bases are TGTGCCAGCAGTGAAGTGGCGGACCAACAAGAGACCCAGTACTTC.

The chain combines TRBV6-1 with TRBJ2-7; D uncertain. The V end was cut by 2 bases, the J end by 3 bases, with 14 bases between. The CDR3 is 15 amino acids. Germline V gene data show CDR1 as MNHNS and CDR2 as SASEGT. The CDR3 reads CASSEPRLTLYEQYF. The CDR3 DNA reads TGTGCCAGCAGTGAACCCAGACTTACCCTCTACGAGCAGTACTTC.

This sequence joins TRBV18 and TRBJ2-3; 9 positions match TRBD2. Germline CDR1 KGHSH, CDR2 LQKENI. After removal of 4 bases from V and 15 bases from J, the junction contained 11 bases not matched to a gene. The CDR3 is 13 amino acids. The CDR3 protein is CASSLNSGSRLYF. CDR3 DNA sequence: TGTGCCAGCTCACTTAATAGCGGGAGTCGTTTATATTTT.

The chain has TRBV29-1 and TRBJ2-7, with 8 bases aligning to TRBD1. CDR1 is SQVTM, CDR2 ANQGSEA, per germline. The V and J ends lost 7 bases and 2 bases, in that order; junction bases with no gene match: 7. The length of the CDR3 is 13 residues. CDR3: CSAIGQGAYEQYF. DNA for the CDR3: TGCAGCGCGATCGGACAGGGAGCCTACGAGCAGTACTTC.

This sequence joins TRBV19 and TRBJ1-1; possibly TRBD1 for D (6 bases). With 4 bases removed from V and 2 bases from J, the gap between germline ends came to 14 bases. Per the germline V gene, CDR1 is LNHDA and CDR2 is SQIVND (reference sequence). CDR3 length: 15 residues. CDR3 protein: CASSKETGVNTEAFF. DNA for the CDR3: TGTGCCAGTAGTAAGGAGACAGGAGTTAACACTGAAGCTTTCTTT. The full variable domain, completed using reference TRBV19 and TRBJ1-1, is DGGITQSPKYLFRKEGQNVTLSCEQNLNHDAMYWYRQDPGQGLRLIYYSQIVNDFQKGDIAEGYSVSREKKESFPLTVTSAQKNPTAFYLCASSKETGVNTEAFFGQGTRLTVV.

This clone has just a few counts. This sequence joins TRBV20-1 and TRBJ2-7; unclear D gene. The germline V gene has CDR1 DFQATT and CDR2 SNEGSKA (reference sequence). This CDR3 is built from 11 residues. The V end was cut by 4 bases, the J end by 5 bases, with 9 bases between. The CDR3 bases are TGCAGTGCTAACCCCGTAGACGAGCAGTACTTC. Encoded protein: CSANPVDEQYF.

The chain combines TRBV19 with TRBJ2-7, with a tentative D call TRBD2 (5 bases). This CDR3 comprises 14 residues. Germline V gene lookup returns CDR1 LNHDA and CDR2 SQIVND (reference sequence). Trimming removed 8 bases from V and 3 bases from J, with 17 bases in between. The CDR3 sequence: CASSDGGSVYEQYF. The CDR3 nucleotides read TGTGCCAGTTCCGACGGTGGGAGCGTCTACGAGCAGTACTTC.

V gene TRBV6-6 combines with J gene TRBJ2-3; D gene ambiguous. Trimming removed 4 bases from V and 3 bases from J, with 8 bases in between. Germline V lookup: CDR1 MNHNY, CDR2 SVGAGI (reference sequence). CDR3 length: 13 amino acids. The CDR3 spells CASSLERTDTQYF. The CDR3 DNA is TGTGCCAGCAGTTTGGAACGGACAGATACGCAGTATTTT.

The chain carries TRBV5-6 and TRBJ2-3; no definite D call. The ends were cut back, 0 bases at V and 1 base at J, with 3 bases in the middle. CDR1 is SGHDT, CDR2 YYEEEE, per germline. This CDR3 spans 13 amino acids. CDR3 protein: CASSLGGTDTQYF. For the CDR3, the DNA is TGTGCCAGCAGCTTGGGTGGCACAGATACGCAGTATTTT.

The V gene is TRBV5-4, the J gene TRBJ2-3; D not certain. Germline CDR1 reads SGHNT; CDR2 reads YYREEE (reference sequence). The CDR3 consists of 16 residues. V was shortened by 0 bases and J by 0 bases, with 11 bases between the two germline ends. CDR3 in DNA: TGTGCCAGCAGCTTGGGGCCCCTTGGTAGCACAGATACGCAGTATTTT. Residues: CASSLGPLGSTDTQYF.